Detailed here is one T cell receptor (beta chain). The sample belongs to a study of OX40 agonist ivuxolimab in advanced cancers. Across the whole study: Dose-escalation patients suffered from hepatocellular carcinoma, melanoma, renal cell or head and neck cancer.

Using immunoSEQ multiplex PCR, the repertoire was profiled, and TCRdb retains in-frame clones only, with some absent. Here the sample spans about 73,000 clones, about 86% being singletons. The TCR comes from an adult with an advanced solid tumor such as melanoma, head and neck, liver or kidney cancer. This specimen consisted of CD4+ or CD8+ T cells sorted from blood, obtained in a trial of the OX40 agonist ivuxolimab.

The CDR3 DNA reads TGTGCCAGCAGCTTAGGACAAGTGGGAGGGGAGACCCAGTACTTC. This translates into CASSLGQVGGETQYF. The chain recombines TRBV11-3 with TRBJ2-5; 7 bases are a match to TRBD2. V gave up 1 base and J gave up 5 bases; unmatched junction bases: 7. The germline V gene has CDR1 SGHNT and CDR2 YENEEA. The CDR3 loop spans 15 amino acids.